This record covers a single TCR beta chain. This entry belongs to a study of blood T cells in healthy people across ages. Next came a second PCR, run for about 7 to 12 cycles, which used a sample-barcoded 5' primer along with a J-beta primer mix. Each CDR3 protein is one row after TCRdb ran MiXCR on the 5' RACE reads. The sample shows about 1.7 million distinct CDR3 sequences, approximately 30% of them seen only once. The CDR3 loop spans 16 amino acids. The clonotype was recovered from a woman aged 25 to 45 in good health. The sample consisted of blood. This sequence joins TRBV21-1 and TRBJ2-1; TRBD2, the table's D call, lacks a check against the DNA. TRBV21-1 is recorded as a pseudogene. The CDR3 coding sequence is TGTGCCAGCAGCAAAGAGGGACTAGCGGGATCGGCCGAGCAGTTCTTC. This sequence encodes CASSKEGLAGSAEQFF.